This TCR beta chain was profiled in a study of blood T cells in healthy people across ages. Findings of the study overall: Estimates drawn from one million T cells were deemed to understate diversity.

With a J-beta primer mix and a sample-barcoded 5' primer, a second PCR ran roughly 6 to 11 cycles. TCRdb used MiXCR to reprocess the 5' RACE reads, holding one entry per CDR3 protein. In the table there are 1.5 million to 2 million distinct CDR3 sequences, about 32% of which are singletons. This CDR3 has 14 residues. From germline, CDR1 is DFQATT and CDR2 SNEGSKA (reference sequence). V shed 4 bases, J shed 10 bases, and the junction held 10 bases outside the gene matches. This clonotype came up a few times. Its antigen is not identified. The chain uses TRBV20-1 and TRBJ2-1, with 10 bases lining up with TRBD2. Sequenced material: blood. The TCR comes from a woman younger than 45 in good health. The CDR3 here is CSAIAGGPKGEQFF. In nucleotides, the CDR3 is TGCAGTGCTATAGCGGGAGGCCCCAAAGGGGAGCAGTTCTTC.